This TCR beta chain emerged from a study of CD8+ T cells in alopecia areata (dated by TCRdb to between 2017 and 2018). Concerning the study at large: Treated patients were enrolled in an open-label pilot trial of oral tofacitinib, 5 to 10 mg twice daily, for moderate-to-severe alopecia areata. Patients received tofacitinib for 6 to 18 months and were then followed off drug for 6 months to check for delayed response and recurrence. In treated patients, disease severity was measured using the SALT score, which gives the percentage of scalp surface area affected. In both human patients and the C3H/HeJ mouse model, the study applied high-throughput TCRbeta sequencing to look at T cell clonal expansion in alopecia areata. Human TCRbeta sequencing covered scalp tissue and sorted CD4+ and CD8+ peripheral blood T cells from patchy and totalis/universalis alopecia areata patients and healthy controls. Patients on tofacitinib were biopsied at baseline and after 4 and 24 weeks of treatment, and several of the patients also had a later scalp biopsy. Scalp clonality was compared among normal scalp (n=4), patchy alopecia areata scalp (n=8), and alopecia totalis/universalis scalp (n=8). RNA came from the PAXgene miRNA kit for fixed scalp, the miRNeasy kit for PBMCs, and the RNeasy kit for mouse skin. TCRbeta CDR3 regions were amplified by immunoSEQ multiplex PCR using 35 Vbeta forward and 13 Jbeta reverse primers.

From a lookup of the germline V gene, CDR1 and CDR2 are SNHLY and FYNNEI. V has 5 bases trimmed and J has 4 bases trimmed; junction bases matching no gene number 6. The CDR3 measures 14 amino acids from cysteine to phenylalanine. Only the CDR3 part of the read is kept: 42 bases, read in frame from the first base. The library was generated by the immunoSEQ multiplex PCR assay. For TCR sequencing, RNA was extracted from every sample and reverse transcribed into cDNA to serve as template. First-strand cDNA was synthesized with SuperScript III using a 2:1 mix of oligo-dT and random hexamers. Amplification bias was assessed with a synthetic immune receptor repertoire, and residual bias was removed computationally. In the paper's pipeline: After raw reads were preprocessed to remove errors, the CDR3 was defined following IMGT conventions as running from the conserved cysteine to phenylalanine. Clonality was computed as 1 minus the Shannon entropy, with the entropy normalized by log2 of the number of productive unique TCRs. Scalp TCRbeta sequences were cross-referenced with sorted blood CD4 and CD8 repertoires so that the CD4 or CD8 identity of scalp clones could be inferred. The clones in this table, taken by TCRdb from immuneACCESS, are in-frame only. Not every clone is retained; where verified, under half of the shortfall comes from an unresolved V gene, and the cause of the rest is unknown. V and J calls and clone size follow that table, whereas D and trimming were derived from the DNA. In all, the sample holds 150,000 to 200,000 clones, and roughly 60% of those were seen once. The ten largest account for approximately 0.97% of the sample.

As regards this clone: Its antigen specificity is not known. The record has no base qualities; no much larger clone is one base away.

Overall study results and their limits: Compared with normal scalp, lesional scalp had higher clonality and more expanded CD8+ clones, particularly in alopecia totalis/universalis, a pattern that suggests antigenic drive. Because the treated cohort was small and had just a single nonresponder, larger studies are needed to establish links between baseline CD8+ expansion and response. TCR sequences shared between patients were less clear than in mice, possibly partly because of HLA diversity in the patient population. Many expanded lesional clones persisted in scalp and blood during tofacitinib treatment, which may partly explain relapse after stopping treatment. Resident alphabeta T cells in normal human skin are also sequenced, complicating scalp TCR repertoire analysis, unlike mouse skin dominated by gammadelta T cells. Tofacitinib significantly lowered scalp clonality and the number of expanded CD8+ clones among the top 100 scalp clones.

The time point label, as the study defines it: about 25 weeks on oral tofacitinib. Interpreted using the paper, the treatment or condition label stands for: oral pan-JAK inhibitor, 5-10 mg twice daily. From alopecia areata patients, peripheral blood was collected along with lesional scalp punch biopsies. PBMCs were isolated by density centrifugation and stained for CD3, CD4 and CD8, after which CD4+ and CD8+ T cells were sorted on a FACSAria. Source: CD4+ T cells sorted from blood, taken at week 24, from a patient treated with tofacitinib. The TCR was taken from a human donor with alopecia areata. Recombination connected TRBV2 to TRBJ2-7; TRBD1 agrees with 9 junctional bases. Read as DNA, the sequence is TGTGCCAGCAGTACAGACAGGGGGATGTACGAGCAGTACTTC. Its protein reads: CASSTDRGMYEQYF.